This T cell receptor (beta chain) was sequenced in a study of CD8 T cells in Susac syndrome. In regard to this clonotype: Its target is unknown.

The V segment lost 3 bases and the J segment 4 bases; nucleotides outside the gene matches: 4. This CDR3 is built from 14 residues. Germline loops: CDR1 SGHDT, CDR2 YYEEEE. Study-wide points: The number of individuals included in the study's TCR sequencing and HLA analysis was acknowledged as relatively small.

A quantity of about 0.5 to 1 ug RNA underwent reverse transcription using random hexamers. The TCR beta CDR3 was amplified by immunoSEQ multiplex PCR across 54 Vbeta, 13 Jbeta. TCRdb reanalysed the immunoSEQ multiplex PCR reads using MiXCR and keeps one entry per CDR3 protein. The repertoire holds 400,000 to 550,000 distinct CDR3 sequences, with around 83% as singletons. CD8+ and CD4+ T cells taken from blood had their TCR beta sequenced. The chain is built from TRBV5-6 and TRBJ1-5, with 7 bases identical to TRBD1. This clonotype was sampled from a human donor with multiple sclerosis. Sequencing was done on a sample of CD8+ T cells from PBMCs. The CDR3 DNA reads as TGTGCCAGCAGCTACCGGGACAGAAATCAGCCCCAGCATTTT. It translates to CASSYRDRNQPQHF.